This T cell receptor (beta chain) was recovered during a study of blood T cell repertoires in COVID-19. Study-wide background: Both acute and convalescent COVID-19 samples were obtained from the United States, Italy and Spain. The analysed material was cDNA or gDNA that came from T cells, B-cell-depleted T cells, or PBMCs.

The CDR3 extends over 16 amino acids. J lost 5 bases, V lost 1 base, and 4 bases had no gene match. Germline CDR1 is KGHDR and CDR2 is SFDVKD. The repertoire was sequenced with immunoSEQ multiplex PCR; TCRdb's copy has only in-frame clones and lacks some. This sample has some 30,000 clones; roughly 80% occur once, and the top ten carry 8.5% to 10%. The rearrangement uses TRBV24-1 and TRBJ2-2; 9 bases agree with TRBD1. The clonotype comes from a man aged 80 or over with active COVID-19. The sample taken for sequencing was peripheral blood. CDR3 DNA sequence: TGTGCCACCAGTGATTTCCGCGGGACAGGGACCGGGGAGCTGTTTTTT. Encoded protein: CATSDFRGTGTGELFF.